Given below is one TCR beta chain in context. Germline assignment: CDR1 SQVTM and CDR2 ANQGSEA. The CDR3 loop spans 11 amino acids. V lost 4 bases to trimming and J lost 4 bases, with 8 bases between them. The data were taken from a study of CD8+CD57+ T cells in acquired aplastic anemia. Profiling of TCR beta VDJ combinations and CDR3 sequences used genomic DNA as template. A single record per CDR3 protein comes from TCRdb applying MiXCR to the reads. The sample records about 190,000 distinct CDR3 sequences, about three fifths being singletons. Sequences were obtained from sorted CD4+, CD8+, or CD8+CD57+ T cells (not recorded which) from PBMCs. The chain links TRBV29-1 to TRBJ2-7, with D possibly being TRBD2 (6 bases). This TCR derives from a human donor with severe aplastic anemia or a healthy control (not recorded which). CDR3 region: CSVGRGYEQYF. In DNA form, the CDR3 reads TGCAGCGTTGGGAGGGGTTACGAGCAGTACTTC.